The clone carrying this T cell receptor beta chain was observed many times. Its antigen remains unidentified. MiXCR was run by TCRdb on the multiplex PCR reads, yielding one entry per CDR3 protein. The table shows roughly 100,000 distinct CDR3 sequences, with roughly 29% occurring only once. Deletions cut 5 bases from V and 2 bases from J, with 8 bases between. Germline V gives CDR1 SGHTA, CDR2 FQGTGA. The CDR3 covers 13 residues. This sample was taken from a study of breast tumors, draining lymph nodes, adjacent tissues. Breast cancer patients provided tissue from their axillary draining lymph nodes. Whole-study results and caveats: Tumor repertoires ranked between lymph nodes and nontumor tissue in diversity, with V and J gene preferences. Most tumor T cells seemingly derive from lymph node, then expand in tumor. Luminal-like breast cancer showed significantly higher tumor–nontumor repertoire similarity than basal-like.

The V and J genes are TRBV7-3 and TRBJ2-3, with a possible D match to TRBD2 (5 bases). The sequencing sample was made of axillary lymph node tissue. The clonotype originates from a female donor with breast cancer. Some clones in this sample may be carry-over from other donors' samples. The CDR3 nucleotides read TGTGCCAGCAGCCGACTACCCACAGATACGCAGTATTTT. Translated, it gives CASSRLPTDTQYF.